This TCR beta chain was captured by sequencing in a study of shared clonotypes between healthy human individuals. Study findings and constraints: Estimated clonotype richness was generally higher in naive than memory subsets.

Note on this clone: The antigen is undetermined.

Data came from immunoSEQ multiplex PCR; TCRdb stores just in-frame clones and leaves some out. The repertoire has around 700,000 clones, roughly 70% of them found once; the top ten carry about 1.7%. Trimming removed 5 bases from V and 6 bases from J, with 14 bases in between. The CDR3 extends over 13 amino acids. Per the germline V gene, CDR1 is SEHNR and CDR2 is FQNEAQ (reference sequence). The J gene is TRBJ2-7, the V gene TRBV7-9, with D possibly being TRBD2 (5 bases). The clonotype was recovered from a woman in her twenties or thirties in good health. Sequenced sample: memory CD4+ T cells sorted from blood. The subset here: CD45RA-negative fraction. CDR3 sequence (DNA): TGTGCCAGCAGCCGTGGTGTAGGGAGCGAGCAGTACTTC. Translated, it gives CASSRGVGSEQYF.